Given below is one TCR beta chain in context. Its antigen is currently unknown. These data are taken from a study of Graves' ophthalmopathy and Graves' hyperthyroidism. Study results and caveats: The model's prediction of ophthalmopathy progression had roughly 68% sensitivity and 72% to 85% specificity.

Amplified TCR beta CDR3 regions were obtained using RNA transcripts as template. Second-round multiplex PCR came after first-round RT-PCR with HTBI primers. Each CDR3 protein is one row after TCRdb ran MiXCR on the multiplex PCR reads. This sample has around 660,000 distinct CDR3 sequences; roughly 41% occur once, and the top ten carry under 3.5%. Germline CDR1 and CDR2: SGHRS and YFSETQ. The J segment lost 0 bases and the V segment lost 4 bases, leaving 7 bases of the junction unmatched. The CDR3 sequence is 16 residues long. The specimen sequenced was peripheral blood. The gene calls are TRBV5-1 and TRBJ2-5; 9 bases are a match to TRBD1. The source is an adult man with Graves' ophthalmopathy. CDR3 nucleotides: TGCGCCAGCAGCGTCACCGGGACAGGGAACCAAGAGACCCAGTACTTC. It specifies CASSVTGTGNQETQYF.